The 19 T cell receptor beta chains in this list originate from one sample, sequenced in a study of blood T cells in healthy people across ages. It was with a sample-barcoded 5' primer and a J-beta primer mix that a second PCR of roughly 7 to 12 cycles was run. TCRdb processed the 5' RACE reads anew with MiXCR; each CDR3 protein has one entry. The sample has over 700,000 distinct CDR3 sequences; 25% are singletons. This sample also belongs to another study, concerning T cells of mothers and their children.

The sequenced sample consisted of blood. All receptors derive from a boy aged 5-17 years in good health.

J is TRBJ1-1 and V is TRBV7-2, with 11 nucleotides matching TRBD1. Germline V gene sequence: CDR1 SGHTA, CDR2 FQGNSA. The CDR3 loop spans 17 amino acids. Losses at the gene ends were 7 bases for V and 3 bases for J; bases not matched to a gene: 13. The CDR3 spells CASTGDRGIAFDTEAFF. The CDR3 DNA reads TGTGCCAGCACGGGGGACAGGGGGATAGCGTTCGACACTGAAGCTTTCTTT.

V gene TRBV29-1 combines with J gene TRBJ2-1; D is undetermined. This CDR3 has 12 residues. Between the trimmed V and J ends, which lost 5 bases and 4 bases, there was a span of 9 bases. Germline V gene data show CDR1 as SQVTM and CDR2 as ANQGSEA. In DNA, the CDR3 is TGCAGCGTTTACAGCGATTACAATGAGCAGTTCTTC. Protein product: CSVYSDYNEQFF.

The J gene is TRBJ2-2, the V gene TRBV7-3, with TRBD2 matching 7 bases. Unmatched junction bases numbered 7, after V lost 5 bases and J lost 1 base. This CDR3 is 16 amino acids long. The V gene's germline CDR1 is SGHTA and CDR2 FQGTGA. The CDR3 spells CASSPPSGGNTGELFF. The CDR3 nucleotides are TGTGCCAGCAGCCCACCCTCGGGGGGGAACACCGGGGAGCTGTTTTTT. Full variable domain (missing parts from reference TRBV7-3 and TRBJ2-2): GAGVSQTPSNKVTEKGKYVELRCDPISGHTALYWYRQSLGQGPEFLIYFQGTGAADDSGLPNDRFFAVRPEGSVSTLKIQRTERGDSAVYLCASSPPSGGNTGELFFGEGSRLTVL.

This clonotype was detected a few times. This chain joins TRBV9 and TRBJ2-5; 7 nucleotides align to TRBD2. Germline loops: CDR1 SGDLS, CDR2 YYNGEE. The V gene end was trimmed by 0 bases and the J gene end by 1 base; junction bases not matched to a gene: 9. The CDR3 has 17 residues. CDR3 DNA: TGTGCCAGCAGCGTAGACCCGGGCGGGAGAACCCAAGAGACCCAGTACTTC. Translation: CASSVDPGGRTQETQYF. Filled out from reference TRBV9 and TRBJ2-5, the complete variable domain reads DSGVTQTPKHLITATGQRVTLRCSPRSGDLSVYWYQQSLDQGLQFLIQYYNGEERAKGNILERFSAQQFPDLHSELNLSSLELGDSALYFCASSVDPGGRTQETQYFGPGTRLLVL.

The J gene is TRBJ1-1, the V gene TRBV27, with 10 nucleotides matching TRBD1. Germline loops: CDR1 MNHEY, CDR2 SMNVEV (reference sequence). V dropped 10 bases and J dropped 5; count of bases not matched to a gene: 4. The length of the CDR3 is 12 residues. Here the CDR3 reads CATGTGVTEAFF. The CDR3 DNA reads TGTGCCACCGGGACAGGGGTTACTGAAGCTTTCTTT.

On this clonotype: Germline is not matched at one junction end, which may reflect a read error. The chain is built from TRBV7-7 and TRBJ2-5; D gene uncertain. TRBJ2-7 matches the DNA end more closely, so the J call is doubtful. This CDR3 spans 13 amino acids. The V gene's germline CDR1 is SSHAT and CDR2 FNYEAQ (reference sequence). The CDR3 loop is CASSPRNSYEQYF. In DNA form, the CDR3 reads TGTGCTAGCAGCCCCCGGAACTCCTACGAGCAGTACTTC.

The table lists this clonotype with a few counts. The DNA for the CDR3 is TGCGCCAGCAGCAAGGACAATGGGTACGGCTACACCTTC. Translating it yields CASSKDNGYGYTF. The rearrangement joins TRBV5-1 to TRBJ1-2, with D perhaps TRBD1 (5 bases). The CDR3 length is 13 residues. Germline V lookup: CDR1 SGHRS, CDR2 YFSETQ. The germline V and J ends were trimmed by 4 bases and 8 bases, with 15 bases remaining between them.

The gene calls are TRBV28 and TRBJ2-5; the D gene is possibly TRBD1 (5 bases). Trimming stripped 6 bases from V and 9 bases from J, with 20 bases between. The germline V gene has CDR1 MDHEN and CDR2 SYDVKM. The length of the CDR3 is 14 residues. The CDR3 reads CASSSPGRAEAQYF. The DNA for the CDR3 is TGTGCCAGCAGCTCCCCTGGCAGGGCCGAGGCCCAGTACTTC.

This clonotype was counted between two and nine times. V is TRBV5-1 and J is TRBJ2-1, with unresolved D. Germline values: CDR1 SGHRS, CDR2 YFSETQ. V lost 0 bases, J lost 5 bases, and 15 bases lay in between. The CDR3 runs to 16 residues. The CDR3 nucleotides are TGCGCCAGCAGCTTGGAAGGGCAGATGGTGCACAATGAGCAGTTCTTC. This sequence encodes CASSLEGQMVHNEQFF. The whole variable domain, remainder taken from reference TRBV5-1 and TRBJ2-1, is KAGVTQTPRYLIKTRGQQVTLSCSPISGHRSVSWYQQTPGQGLQFLFEYFSETQRNKGNFPGRFSGRQFSNSRSEMNVSTLELGDSALYLCASSLEGQMVHNEQFFGPGTRLTVL.

V gene TRBV4-2 combines with J gene TRBJ2-3, with D perhaps matching TRBD1 (8 bases). CDR3 length: 18 amino acids. With 0 bases removed from V and 2 bases from J, the gap between germline ends came to 18 bases. The germline gives CDR1 LGHNA, CDR2 YNFKEQ. CDR3 sequence reads: CASSQDNRGRGSTDTQYF. The CDR3 DNA follows: TGTGCCAGCAGCCAAGATAACAGGGGGAGGGGTTCCACAGATACGCAGTATTTT.

A remark on this clonotype: Because the CDR3 is missing its conserved closing phenylalanine or tryptophan, this is likely a read error. This sequence joins TRBV20-1 and TRBJ2-1; tentative D call: TRBD2 (7 bases). Germline lookup yields CDR1 DFQATT and CDR2 SNEGSKA (reference sequence). This CDR3 has 13 residues. Trimming removed 4 bases from V and 2 bases from J, with 9 bases in between. Written as DNA, the CDR3 is TGCAGTGCTAAAGGGGGGGCCTACAATGAGCAGTTCCTC. Protein: CSAKGGAYNEQFL.

This chain connects TRBV29-1 to TRBJ2-5; D is perhaps TRBD1 (6 bases). CDR3 length: 12 amino acids. Germline V gene sequence: CDR1 SQVTM, CDR2 ANQGSEA. V lost 8 bases to trimming and J lost 5 bases, with 15 bases between them. This CDR3 is CSFGQLTETQYF. CDR3 in DNA: TGCAGCTTCGGACAGCTGACGGAGACCCAGTACTTC.

This clonotype turned up a few times. CDR3 sequence (DNA): TGTGCCAGCAGCGAATTAGCGGGAGGGCCCGACGAGCAGTACTTC. Protein sequence: CASSELAGGPDEQYF. The gene calls are TRBV7-9 and TRBJ2-7; the match to TRBD2 covers 11 bases. The ends lost 5 bases at V and 5 bases at J; junction bases unmatched: 8. The germline CDR1 and CDR2 sequences are SEHNR and FQNEAQ (reference sequence). CDR3 length: 15 residues.

This chain uses TRBV5-1 with TRBJ1-4, with a weak D call TRBD1 (5 bases). The CDR3 spans 14 residues. Trimming pared 3 bases from V and 2 bases from J, leaving 8 bases between. Germline assignment: CDR1 SGHRS and CDR2 YFSETQ. CDR3 region: CASSWTSTNEKLFF. The CDR3 bases are TGCGCCAGCAGCTGGACATCTACTAATGAAAAACTGTTTTTT.

CDR3 protein: CSVEGPRGDEQFF. In DNA form, the CDR3 reads TGCAGCGTTGAAGGGCCTAGGGGCGATGAGCAGTTCTTC. The genes are TRBV29-1 and TRBJ2-5, with TRBD1 as a possible D gene (5 bases). The J call may be mistaken, given a closer DNA end match to TRBJ2-1. CDR1 is SQVTM and CDR2 is ANQGSEA in the germline V gene. The CDR3 has 13 amino acids.

This clonotype was counted between two and nine times. The rearrangement links TRBV25-1 to TRBJ1-4, with 12 nucleotides matching TRBD1. The CDR3 extends over 13 amino acids. CDR1 MGHDK and CDR2 SYGVNS come from the germline V gene. V shed 8 bases, J shed 7 bases, and the junction held 2 bases outside the gene matches. The CDR3: CASGGQGAEKLFF. The CDR3 DNA follows: TGTGCCAGCGGGGGACAGGGGGCTGAAAAACTGTTTTTT.

This clonotype came up a few times. The chain carries TRBV7-3 and TRBJ2-1; 9 nucleotides line up with TRBD2. The V gene's germline CDR1 is SGHTA and CDR2 FQGTGA. V gave up 0 bases and J gave up 5 bases; unmatched junction bases: 5. CDR3 length equals 16 residues. CDR3 DNA: TGTGCCAGCAGCTTAACAAGGCTAGCGGGACACAATGAGCAGTTCTTC. It codes for CASSLTRLAGHNEQFF. The full variable domain, its missing parts supplied by reference TRBV7-3 and TRBJ2-1, is GAGVSQTPSNKVTEKGKYVELRCDPISGHTALYWYRQSLGQGPEFLIYFQGTGAADDSGLPNDRFFAVRPEGSVSTLKIQRTERGDSAVYLCASSLTRLAGHNEQFFGPGTRLTVL.

This clonotype showed up just once. V and J are TRBV12-3 or TRBV12-4 and TRBJ2-6; D ambiguous. The V end lost 4 bases, the J end lost 2 bases, and 9 bases lay between the germline ends. The CDR3 has 15 amino acids. The CDR3: CASSSREAGANVLTF. DNA of the CDR3: TGTGCCAGCAGTTCCCGTGAGGCTGGGGCCAACGTCCTGACTTTC.

This clonotype was counted only a few times. The V gene is TRBV6-5, the J gene TRBJ2-2; D gene unclear. Germline CDR1 and CDR2: MNHEY and SVGAGI. The V and J ends lost 5 bases and 2 bases respectively, with 9 bases between them. CDR3 length equals 14 residues. The CDR3 sequence: CASSRQVNTGELFF. The CDR3 DNA follows: TGTGCCAGCAGTCGTCAGGTTAACACCGGGGAGCTGTTTTTT.